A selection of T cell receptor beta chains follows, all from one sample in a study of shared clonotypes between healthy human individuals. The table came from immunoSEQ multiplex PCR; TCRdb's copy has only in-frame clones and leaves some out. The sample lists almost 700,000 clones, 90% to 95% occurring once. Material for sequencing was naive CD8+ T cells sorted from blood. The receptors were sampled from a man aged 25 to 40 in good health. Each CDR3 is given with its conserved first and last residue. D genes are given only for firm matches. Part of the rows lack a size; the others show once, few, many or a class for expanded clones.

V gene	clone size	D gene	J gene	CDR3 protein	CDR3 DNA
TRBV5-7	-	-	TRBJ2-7	CASSTWTDGQYF	TGTGCCAGCAGCACCTGGACAGACGGGCAGTACTTC
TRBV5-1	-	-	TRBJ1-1	CASQETNTEAFF	TGCGCGTCCCAAGAGACGAACACTGAAGCTTTCTTT
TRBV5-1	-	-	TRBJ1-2	CASRMTDQSVEGYTF	TGCGCCAGCAGGATGACCGATCAATCGGTAGAAGGCTACACCTTC
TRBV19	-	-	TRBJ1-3	CASSLYLSSGNTIYF	TGTGCCAGTAGTCTCTACTTGAGCTCTGGAAACACCATATATTTT
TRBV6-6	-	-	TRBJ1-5	CASSSINHHEGQPQHF	TGTGCCAGCAGCAGCATCAACCACCACGAAGGTCAGCCCCAGCATTTT
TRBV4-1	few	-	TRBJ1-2	CASSVGRGTYGYTF	TGCGCCAGCAGTGTAGGTCGGGGAACCTATGGCTACACCTTC
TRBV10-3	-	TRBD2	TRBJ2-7	CAISPGREGSYEQYF	TGTGCCATCAGCCCCGGCAGGGAGGGGTCCTACGAGCAGTACTTC
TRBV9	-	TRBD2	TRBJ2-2	CASSVNSGGAGTGELFF	TGTGCCAGCAGCGTAAATTCGGGGGGAGCGGGCACCGGGGAGCTGTTTTTT
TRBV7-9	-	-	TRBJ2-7	CASSLQVAGRPYEQYF	TGTGCCAGCAGCTTGCAGGTGGCAGGGCGACCCTACGAGCAGTACTTC
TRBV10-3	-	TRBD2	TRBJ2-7	CAISEASGSYEQYF	TGTGCCATCAGTGAAGCTAGCGGCTCCTACGAGCAGTACTTC
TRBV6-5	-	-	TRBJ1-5	CASRGREMGNQPQHF	TGTGCCAGCAGGGGCAGGGAGATGGGCAATCAGCCCCAGCATTTT
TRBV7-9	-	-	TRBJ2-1	CASSGGWSYNEQFF	TGTGCCAGCAGCGGGGGCTGGTCCTACAATGAGCAGTTCTTC
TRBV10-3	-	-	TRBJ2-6	CAISETWAVSSGANVLTF	TGTGCCATCAGTGAGACCTGGGCAGTTAGCTCTGGGGCCAACGTCCTGACTTTC
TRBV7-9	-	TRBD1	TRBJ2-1	CASSLPRAGGHEQFF	TGTGCCAGCAGCTTACCCCGGGCAGGGGGTCACGAGCAGTTCTTC
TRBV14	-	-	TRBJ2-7	CASSPMGVPYEQYF	TGTGCCAGCAGCCCGATGGGGGTCCCGTATGAGCAGTACTTC
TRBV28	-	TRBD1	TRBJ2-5	CASSWDRGYETQYF	TGTGCCAGCAGTTGGGACAGGGGGTACGAGACCCAGTACTTC
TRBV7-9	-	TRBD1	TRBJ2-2	CASSTRQGAPGELFF	TGTGCCAGCAGCACACGACAGGGGGCACCCGGGGAGCTGTTTTTT
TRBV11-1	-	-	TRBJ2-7	CASTMGSGAYEQYF	TGTGCCAGCACCATGGGCAGCGGAGCCTACGAGCAGTACTTC
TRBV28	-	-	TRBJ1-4	CASSFPGAGPNEKLFF	TGTGCCAGCAGTTTTCCGGGGGCAGGGCCTAATGAAAAACTGTTTTTT
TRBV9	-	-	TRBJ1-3	CASSVARQGGDTIYF	TGTGCCAGCAGCGTAGCCCGGCAGGGTGGTGACACCATATATTTT
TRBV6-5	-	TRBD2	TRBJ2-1	CASSKGTSGSNEQFF	TGTGCCAGCAGTAAAGGGACTAGCGGGAGCAATGAGCAGTTCTTC
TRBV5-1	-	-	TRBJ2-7	CASSLTQGRVSYEQYF	TGCGCCAGCAGCTTGACTCAAGGGAGAGTATCCTACGAGCAGTACTTC
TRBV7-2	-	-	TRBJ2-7	CASSFSELYYEQYF	TGTGCCAGCAGCTTTTCAGAGCTATACTACGAGCAGTACTTC
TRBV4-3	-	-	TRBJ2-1	CASSQRLNEQFF	TGCGCCAGCAGCCAAAGACTCAATGAGCAGTTCTTC
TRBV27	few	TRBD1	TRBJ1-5	CASSPDRGNQPQHF	TGTGCCAGCAGTCCCGACAGGGGCAATCAGCCCCAGCATTTT
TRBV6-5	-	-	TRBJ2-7	CASGGAREQYF	TGTGCCAGCGGGGGGGCGCGGGAGCAGTACTTC
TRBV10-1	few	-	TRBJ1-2	CASSELLAYGYTF	TGCGCCAGCAGTGAGTTATTGGCCTATGGCTACACCTTC
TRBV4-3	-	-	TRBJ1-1	CASSQVYRGQENTEAFF	TGCGCCAGCAGCCAAGTGTATAGAGGCCAGGAGAACACTGAAGCTTTCTTT
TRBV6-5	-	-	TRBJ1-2	CASSPSGLNYGYTF	TGTGCCAGCAGCCCTTCGGGCCTTAACTATGGCTACACCTTC
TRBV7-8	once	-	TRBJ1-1	CASSLAPLNTEAFF	TGTGCCAGCAGCTTAGCGCCGCTTAACACTGAAGCTTTCTTT
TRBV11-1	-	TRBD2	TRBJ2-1	CASSPTSGTANEQFF	TGTGCCAGCAGCCCAACTAGCGGGACTGCCAATGAGCAGTTCTTC
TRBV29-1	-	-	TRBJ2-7	CSVETRGNDFSYEQYF	TGCAGCGTTGAAACCAGGGGAAACGACTTCTCCTACGAGCAGTACTTC
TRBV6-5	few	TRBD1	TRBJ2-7	CASSKQGAFYEQYF	TGTGCCAGCAGTAAACAGGGGGCGTTCTACGAGCAGTACTTC
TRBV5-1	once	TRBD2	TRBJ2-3	CASSLRASGSPDTQYF	TGCGCCAGCAGCTTGAGAGCTAGCGGGAGTCCAGATACGCAGTATTTT
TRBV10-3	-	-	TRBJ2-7	CAITSYRDLSSYEQYF	TGTGCCATCACTTCCTATCGGGACTTGAGCTCCTACGAGCAGTACTTC
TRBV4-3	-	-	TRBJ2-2	CASSQEYSSYGELFF	TGCGCCAGCAGCCAAGAATATAGTTCGTACGGGGAGCTGTTTTTT
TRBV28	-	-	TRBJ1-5	CASTLTVLNQPQHF	TGTGCCAGCACCTTGACAGTTCTCAATCAGCCCCAGCATTTT
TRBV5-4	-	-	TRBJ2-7	CASSLPGDTYEQYF	TGTGCCAGCAGCTTGCCTGGTGACACCTACGAGCAGTACTTC
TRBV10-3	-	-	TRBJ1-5	CAISSGGDQPQHF	TGTGCCATCAGTAGCGGGGGGGATCAGCCCCAGCATTTT
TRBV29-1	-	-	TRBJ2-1	CSVVYVAYNEQFF	TGCAGCGTTGTTTATGTAGCCTACAATGAGCAGTTCTTC
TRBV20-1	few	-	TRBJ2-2	CSARDTGELFF	TGCAGTGCTAGAGATACCGGGGAGCTGTTTTTT
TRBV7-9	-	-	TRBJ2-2	CASSSGQITGELFF	TGTGCCAGCAGCTCCGGACAGATCACCGGGGAGCTGTTTTTT
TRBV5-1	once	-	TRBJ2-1	CASSTPNEQFF	TGCGCCAGCAGTACGCCTAATGAGCAGTTCTTC
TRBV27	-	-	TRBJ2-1	CASSLRIHDNEQFF	TGTGCCAGCAGTTTGAGGATCCACGACAATGAGCAGTTCTTC
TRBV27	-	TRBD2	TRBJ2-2	CASSPGLAGTGELFF	TGTGCCAGCAGTCCCGGACTAGCGGGAACTGGGGAGCTGTTTTTT
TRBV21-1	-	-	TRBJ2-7	CASSTSQREYSYEQYF	TGTGCCAGCAGCACCTCCCAGCGGGAGTACTCCTACGAGCAGTACTTC
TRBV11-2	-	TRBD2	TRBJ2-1	CASTSFTSGMNEQFF	TGTGCCAGCACCTCCTTCACTAGCGGGATGAATGAGCAGTTCTTC
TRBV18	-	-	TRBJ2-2	CASSPLPPTNTGELFF	TGTGCCAGCTCACCCCTACCACCAACGAACACCGGGGAGCTGTTTTTT